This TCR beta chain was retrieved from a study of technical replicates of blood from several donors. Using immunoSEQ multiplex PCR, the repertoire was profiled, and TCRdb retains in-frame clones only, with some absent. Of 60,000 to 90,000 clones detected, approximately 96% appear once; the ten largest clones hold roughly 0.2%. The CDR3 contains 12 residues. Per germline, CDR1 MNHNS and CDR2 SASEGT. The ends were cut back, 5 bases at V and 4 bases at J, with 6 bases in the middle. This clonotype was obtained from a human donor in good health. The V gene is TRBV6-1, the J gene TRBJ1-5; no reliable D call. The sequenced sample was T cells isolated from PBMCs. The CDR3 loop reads CASSRRNQPQHF. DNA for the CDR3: TGTGCCAGCAGTCGGAGAAATCAGCCCCAGCATTTT.